Below, one T cell receptor (beta chain) is given with its context. Its matching antigen is unknown. Using immunoSEQ multiplex PCR, the repertoire was profiled, and TCRdb retains in-frame clones only, with some absent. The data show 70,000 to 100,000 clones, less than 90% seen once. The data stem from a study of graft-versus-host responses after intestinal transplantation. Study-level information: Anti-thymocyte globulin was used for induction in all recipients, who then took tacrolimus and steroids for approximately 3 years.

The V gene's germline CDR1 is WNHNN and CDR2 SYGVQD (reference sequence). There are 16 residues in the CDR3. Between the trimmed V and J ends, which lost 4 bases and 0 bases, there was a span of 13 bases. Sequencing was performed on unstimulated CD4+ T cells sorted from spleen or lymph node cells, taken before intestinal transplant. The J gene is TRBJ2-1, the V gene TRBV10-1; tentative D call: TRBD2 (5 bases). This sequence was found in a human donor who received an intestinal transplant. The CDR3 here is CASSGGLSGSYNEQFF. In DNA, the CDR3 is TGCGCCAGCAGTGGAGGGCTTTCGGGCTCCTACAATGAGCAGTTCTTC.